This is a list of T cell receptor beta chains from one sample in a study of blood T cell repertoires in COVID-19. Generated by immunoSEQ multiplex PCR, the TCRdb table keeps only in-frame clones and is missing some. Found here are fewer than 200,000 clones, approximately 79% of them singletons; the top ten hold less than 3%. Sequenced: peripheral blood. The receptors were gathered from a woman older than 75 with acute or convalescent COVID-19. The CDR3 runs from the conserved cysteine through the conserved F or W. D genes are given only for firm matches. Only some rows state a clone size, as once, few, many or a class for expanded clones.

d_gene	v_gene	j_gene	abundance	CDR3aa	CDR3nt
.	TRBV27	TRBJ1-1	few	CASSRQAANTEAFF	TGTGCCAGCAGTCGACAGGCCGCGAACACTGAAGCTTTCTTT
.	TRBV5-1	TRBJ2-5	.	CASSSGHNQETQYF	TGCGCCAGCAGCTCGGGACATAACCAAGAGACCCAGTACTTC
TRBD2	TRBV10-3	TRBJ2-7	.	CAISENSGSSYEQYF	TGTGCCATCAGTGAGAACAGCGGGAGCTCCTACGAGCAGTACTTC
TRBD2	TRBV10-1	TRBJ2-3	.	CASSPGLAESDTQYF	TGCGCCAGCAGCCCGGGACTAGCGGAATCAGATACGCAGTATTTT
.	TRBV5-4	TRBJ2-7	.	CASTNRDKGHLSYEQYF	TGTGCCAGCACCAACAGGGATAAAGGACATCTCTCCTACGAGCAGTACTTC
TRBD1	TRBV6-2/TRBV6-3	TRBJ1-5	.	CASSPDRGRNQPQHF	TGTGCCAGCAGCCCGGACAGGGGGAGGAATCAGCCCCAGCATTTT
TRBD1	TRBV10-3	TRBJ1-2	few	CATAGTGDGYTF	TGTGCCACTGCTGGGACAGGGGATGGCTACACCTTC
TRBD2	TRBV27	TRBJ2-1	few	CATKGLAGGANNEQFF	TGTGCCACCAAAGGACTAGCGGGAGGGGCTAACAATGAGCAGTTCTTC
TRBD1	TRBV5-1	TRBJ2-3	once	CASSPGQGRDTQYF	TGCGCCAGCAGCCCCGGACAGGGAAGAGATACGCAGTATTTT
.	TRBV2	TRBJ1-2	.	CASTQLLGYGYTF	TGTGCCAGCACGCAGCTGCTAGGCTATGGCTACACCTTC
.	TRBV5-4	TRBJ2-1	.	CASSVPTGSSYNEQFF	TGTGCCAGCAGCGTCCCTACCGGGAGCTCCTACAATGAGCAGTTCTTC
.	TRBV2	TRBJ1-5	.	CASTGSVADQPQHF	TGTGCCAGCACGGGGTCGGTCGCGGATCAGCCCCAGCATTTT
TRBD1	TRBV11-2	TRBJ2-1	.	CASRGGTGSFGEQFF	TGTGCCAGTAGGGGGGGGACAGGGAGTTTCGGTGAGCAGTTCTTC
TRBD1	TRBV2	TRBJ1-1	once	CASRSLRDSEAFF	TGTGCCAGCAGGTCCTTAAGGGACAGTGAAGCTTTCTTT
.	TRBV27	TRBJ2-1	.	CASSLSWPRGSYNEQFF	TGTGCCAGCAGTTTAAGTTGGCCGCGGGGTTCCTACAATGAGCAGTTCTTC
TRBD2	TRBV5-1	TRBJ2-1	.	CASSPTSGSYNEQFF	TGCGCCAGCAGCCCCACTAGCGGATCTTACAATGAGCAGTTCTTC
.	TRBV6-5	TRBJ2-5	once	CASSRRDIQETQYF	TGTGCCAGCAGCCGCCGGGACATCCAAGAGACCCAGTACTTC
.	TRBV28	TRBJ2-4	few	CASSGDLPLAKNIQYF	TGTGCCAGCAGTGGGGACTTACCCCTAGCCAAAAACATTCAGTACTTC
TRBD1	TRBV12-3/TRBV12-4	TRBJ2-7	once	CASSRAGTGRYF	TGTGCCAGCAGTCGGGCCGGGACAGGGCGGTACTTC
.	TRBV5-1	TRBJ2-7	.	CASNRENSYEQYF	TGCGCCAGCAACAGGGAGAACTCCTACGAGCAGTACTTC
TRBD1	TRBV28	TRBJ1-4	.	CASSTGQTNEKLFF	TGTGCCAGCAGTACGGGACAGACTAATGAAAAACTGTTTTTT